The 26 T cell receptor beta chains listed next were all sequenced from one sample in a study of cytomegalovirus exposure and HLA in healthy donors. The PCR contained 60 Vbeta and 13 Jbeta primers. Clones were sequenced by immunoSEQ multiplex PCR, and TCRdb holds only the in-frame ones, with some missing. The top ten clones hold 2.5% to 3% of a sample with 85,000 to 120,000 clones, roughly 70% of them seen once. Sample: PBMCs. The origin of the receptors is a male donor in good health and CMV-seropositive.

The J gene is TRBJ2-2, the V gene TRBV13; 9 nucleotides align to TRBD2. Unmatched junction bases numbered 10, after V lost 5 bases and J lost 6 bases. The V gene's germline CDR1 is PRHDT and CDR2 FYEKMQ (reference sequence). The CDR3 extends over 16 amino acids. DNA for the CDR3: TGTGCCAGCAGCCCCCGCGGGACTAGCTTGCCCGGGGAGCTGTTTTTT. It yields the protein CASSPRGTSLPGELFF.

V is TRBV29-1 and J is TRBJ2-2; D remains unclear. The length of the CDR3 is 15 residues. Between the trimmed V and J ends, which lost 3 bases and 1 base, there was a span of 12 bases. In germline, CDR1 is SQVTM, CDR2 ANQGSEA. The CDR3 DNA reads TGCAGCGTTGAGAGGATTGCGGTGAACACCGGGGAGCTGTTTTTT. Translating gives CSVERIAVNTGELFF.

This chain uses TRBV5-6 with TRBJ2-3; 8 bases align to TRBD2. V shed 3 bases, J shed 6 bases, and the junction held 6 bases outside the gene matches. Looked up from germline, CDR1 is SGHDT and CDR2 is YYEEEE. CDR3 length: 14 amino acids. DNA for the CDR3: TGTGCCAGCAGCTCCGGGGGGGCGGGGGATACGCAGTATTTT. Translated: CASSSGGAGDTQYF.

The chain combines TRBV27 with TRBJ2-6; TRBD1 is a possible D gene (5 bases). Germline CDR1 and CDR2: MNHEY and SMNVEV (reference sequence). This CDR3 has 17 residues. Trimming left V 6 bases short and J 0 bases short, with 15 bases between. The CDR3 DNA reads TGTGCCAGCAGCCCGTCGTACAGGACCTCTGGGGCCAACGTCCTGACTTTC. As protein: CASSPSYRTSGANVLTF.

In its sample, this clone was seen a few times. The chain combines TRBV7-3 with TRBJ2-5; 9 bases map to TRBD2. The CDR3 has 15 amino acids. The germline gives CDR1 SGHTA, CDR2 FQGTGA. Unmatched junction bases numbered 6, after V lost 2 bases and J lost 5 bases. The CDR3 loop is CASSLLRGGRETQYF. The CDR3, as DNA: TGTGCCAGCAGCTTATTGCGGGGGGGGCGGGAGACCCAGTACTTC.

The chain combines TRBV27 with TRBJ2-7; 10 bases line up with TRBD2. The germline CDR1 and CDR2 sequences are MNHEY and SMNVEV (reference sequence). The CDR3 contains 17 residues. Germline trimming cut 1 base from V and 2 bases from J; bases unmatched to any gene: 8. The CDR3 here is CASSLFFQAGGPYEQYF. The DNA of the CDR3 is TGTGCCAGCAGTTTATTCTTCCAAGCGGGAGGGCCCTACGAGCAGTACTTC.

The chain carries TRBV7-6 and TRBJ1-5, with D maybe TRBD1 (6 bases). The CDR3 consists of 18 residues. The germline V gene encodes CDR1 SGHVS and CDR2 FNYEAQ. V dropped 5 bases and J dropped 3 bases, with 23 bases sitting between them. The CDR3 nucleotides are TGTGCCAGCAGCCCTAGTAGTTTGGGGGCGTTAATCAATCAGCCCCAGCATTTT. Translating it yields CASSPSSLGALINQPQHF.

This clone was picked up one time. This CDR3 is CATTEGVGQPQHF. The DNA of the CDR3 is TGTGCCACGACAGAGGGGGTCGGTCAGCCCCAGCATTTT. The chain recombines TRBV10-3 with TRBJ1-5; possibly TRBD1 for D (6 bases). The CDR3 covers 13 residues. The V end lost 10 bases, the J end lost 6 bases, and 16 bases lay between the germline ends. Germline CDR1 and CDR2: ENHRY and SYGVKD.

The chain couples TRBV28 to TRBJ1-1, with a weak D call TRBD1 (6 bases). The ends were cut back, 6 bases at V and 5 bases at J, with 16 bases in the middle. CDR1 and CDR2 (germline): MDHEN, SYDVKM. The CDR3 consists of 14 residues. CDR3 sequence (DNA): TGTGCCAGCAGGCCCAACAGGGTAAGAACTGAAGCTTTCTTT. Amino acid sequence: CASRPNRVRTEAFF.

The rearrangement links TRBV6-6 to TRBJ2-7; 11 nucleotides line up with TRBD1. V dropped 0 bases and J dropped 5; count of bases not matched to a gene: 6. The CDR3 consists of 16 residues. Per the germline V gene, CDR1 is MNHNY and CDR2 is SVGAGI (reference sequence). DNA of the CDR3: TGTGCCAGCAGTTACTCCGTCCCGGGACAGGGGGACGAGCAGTACTTC. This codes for CASSYSVPGQGDEQYF.

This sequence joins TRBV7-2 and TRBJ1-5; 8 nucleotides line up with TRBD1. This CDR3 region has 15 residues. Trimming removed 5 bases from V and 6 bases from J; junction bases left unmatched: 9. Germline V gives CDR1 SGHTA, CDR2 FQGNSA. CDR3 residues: CASSATGAFLQPQHF. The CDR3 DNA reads TGTGCCAGCAGCGCGACAGGGGCTTTTCTTCAGCCCCAGCATTTT.

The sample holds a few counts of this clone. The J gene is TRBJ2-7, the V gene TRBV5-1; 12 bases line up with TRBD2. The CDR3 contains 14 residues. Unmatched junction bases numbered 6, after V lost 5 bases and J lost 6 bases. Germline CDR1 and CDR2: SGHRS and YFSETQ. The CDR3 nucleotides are TGCGCCAGCAGTTCGACTAGCGGGAGAATCGAGCAGTACTTC. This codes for CASSSTSGRIEQYF.

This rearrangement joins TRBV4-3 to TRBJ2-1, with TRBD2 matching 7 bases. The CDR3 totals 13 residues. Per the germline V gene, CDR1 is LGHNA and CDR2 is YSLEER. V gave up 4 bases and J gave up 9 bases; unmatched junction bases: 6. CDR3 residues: CASSLEGGVEQFF. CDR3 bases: TGCGCCAGCAGCCTGGAGGGAGGGGTTGAGCAGTTCTTC.

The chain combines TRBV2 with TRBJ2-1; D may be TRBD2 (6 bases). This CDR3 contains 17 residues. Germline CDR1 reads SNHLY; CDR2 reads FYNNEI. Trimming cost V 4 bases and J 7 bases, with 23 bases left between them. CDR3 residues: CASSALLVRGDRNEQFF. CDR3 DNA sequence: TGTGCCAGCAGTGCTCTCCTTGTTCGCGGGGACCGAAATGAGCAGTTCTTC.

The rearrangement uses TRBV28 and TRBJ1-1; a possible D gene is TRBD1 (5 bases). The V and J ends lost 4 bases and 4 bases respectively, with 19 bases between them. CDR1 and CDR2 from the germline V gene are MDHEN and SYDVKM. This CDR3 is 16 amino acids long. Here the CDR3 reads CASSSPPHPGGTEAFF. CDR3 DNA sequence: TGTGCCAGCAGTTCACCACCACATCCGGGGGGCACTGAAGCTTTCTTT.

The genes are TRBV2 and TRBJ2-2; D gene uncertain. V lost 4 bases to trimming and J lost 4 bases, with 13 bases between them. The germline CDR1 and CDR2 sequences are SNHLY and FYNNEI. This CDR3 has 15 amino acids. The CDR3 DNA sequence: TGTGCCAGCAGTGTTTCCCCAGATTCCACCGGGGAGCTGTTTTTT. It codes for CASSVSPDSTGELFF.

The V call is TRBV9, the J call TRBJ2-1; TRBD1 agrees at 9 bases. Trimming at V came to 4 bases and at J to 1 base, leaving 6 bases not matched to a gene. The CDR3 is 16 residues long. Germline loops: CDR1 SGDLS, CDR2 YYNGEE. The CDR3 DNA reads TGTGCCAGCAGCTTAATGACAGGGGGTTCCTACAATGAGCAGTTCTTC. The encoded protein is CASSLMTGGSYNEQFF.

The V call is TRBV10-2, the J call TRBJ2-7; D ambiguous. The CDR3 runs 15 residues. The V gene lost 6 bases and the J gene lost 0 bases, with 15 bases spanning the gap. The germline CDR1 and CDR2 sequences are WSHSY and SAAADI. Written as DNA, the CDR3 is TGCGCCAGCAGCGACGGCTCTGCTAGCTCCTACGAGCAGTACTTC. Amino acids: CASSDGSASSYEQYF.

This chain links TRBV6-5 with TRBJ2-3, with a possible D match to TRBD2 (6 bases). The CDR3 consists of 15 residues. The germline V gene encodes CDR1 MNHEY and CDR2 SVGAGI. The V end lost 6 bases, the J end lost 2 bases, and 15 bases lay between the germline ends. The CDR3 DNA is TGTGCCAGCAGCTTCGGGACGGGGGACACAGATACGCAGTATTTT. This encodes CASSFGTGDTDTQYF.

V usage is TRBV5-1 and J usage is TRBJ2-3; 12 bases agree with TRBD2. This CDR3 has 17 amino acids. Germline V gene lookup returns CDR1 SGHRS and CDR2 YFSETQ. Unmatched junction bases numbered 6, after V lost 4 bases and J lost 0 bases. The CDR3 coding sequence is TGCGCCAGCAGCATTGAAGGACTAGCGGGAAGCACAGATACGCAGTATTTT. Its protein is CASSIEGLAGSTDTQYF.

Written as DNA, the CDR3 is TGTGCCAGCAGCTTAGCCGGGACAGGGGGCACTGAAGCTTTCTTT. Translated: CASSLAGTGGTEAFF. The chain employs TRBV7-2 and TRBJ1-1, with 11 bases matching TRBD1. V was pared by 0 bases and J by 4 bases, with 1 base of the junction left unmatched. The CDR3 is 15 residues long. CDR1 SGHTA and CDR2 FQGNSA come from the germline V gene.

As DNA, the CDR3 is TGTGCCAGCAGATTGACAGGGACTAATGAAAAACTGTTTTTT. Amino acid sequence: CASRLTGTNEKLFF. This chain joins TRBV2 and TRBJ1-4; 7 bases fit TRBD1. CDR1 is SNHLY and CDR2 is FYNNEI in the germline V gene. This CDR3 comprises 14 residues. The J segment lost 2 bases and the V segment lost 6 bases, leaving 3 bases of the junction unmatched.

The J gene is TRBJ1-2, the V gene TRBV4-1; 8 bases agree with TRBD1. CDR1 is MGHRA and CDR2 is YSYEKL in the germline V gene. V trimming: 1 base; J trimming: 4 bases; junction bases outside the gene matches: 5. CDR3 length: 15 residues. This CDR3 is CASSQGGQGPYGYTF. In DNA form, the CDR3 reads TGCGCCAGCAGCCAAGGTGGACAGGGACCCTATGGCTACACCTTC.

CDR3 protein: CASSYSKGLGYNEQFF. The CDR3, as DNA: TGTGCCAGCAGTTACTCGAAGGGACTGGGCTACAATGAGCAGTTCTTC. The chain combines TRBV6-5 with TRBJ2-1; D is perhaps TRBD2 (6 bases). CDR1 and CDR2 from the germline V gene are MNHEY and SVGAGI. There are 16 residues in the CDR3. V lost 0 bases to trimming and J lost 3 bases, with 12 bases between them.

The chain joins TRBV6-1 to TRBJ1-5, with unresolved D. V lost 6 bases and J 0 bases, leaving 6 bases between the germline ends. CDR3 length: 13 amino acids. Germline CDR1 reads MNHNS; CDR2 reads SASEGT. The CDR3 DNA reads TGTGCCAGCAGCGAACATAGCAATCAGCCCCAGCATTTT. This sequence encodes CASSEHSNQPQHF.

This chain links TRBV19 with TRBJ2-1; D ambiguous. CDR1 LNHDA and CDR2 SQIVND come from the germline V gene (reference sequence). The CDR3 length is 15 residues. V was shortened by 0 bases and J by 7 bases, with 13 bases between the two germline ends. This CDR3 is CASSIDQISSNEQFF. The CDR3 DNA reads TGTGCCAGTAGTATAGATCAGATATCATCGAATGAGCAGTTCTTC.